This T cell receptor beta chain was sequenced during a study of graft-versus-host responses after intestinal transplantation. Study information: Recipients got multivisceral, liver-intestinal, or isolated intestinal transplants. Every recipient underwent anti-thymocyte globulin induction, then tacrolimus and steroids for roughly 3 years. Study findings and constraints: Allografts of one patient group, those with graft-donor T cell macrochimerism, had high graft-versus-host to host-versus-graft clonal ratios. GvH clones detected in recipient marrow included some appearing first in ileum or blood.

Measured with immunoSEQ multiplex PCR; TCRdb has only the in-frame clones, and not every one. The table has some 90,000 clones, 85% to 95% seen once; the top ten hold 0.49%. A remark on this clone: Its target is unknown.

The CDR3 spans 14 residues. CDR1 and CDR2 from the germline V gene are SGHTA and FQGNSA. V dropped 7 bases and J dropped 2 bases, with 14 bases sitting between them. The V call is TRBV7-2, the J call TRBJ2-5, with a possible D match to TRBD2 (5 bases). Specimen: unstimulated CD8+ T cells sorted from spleen or lymph node cells, collected before intestinal transplant. The source of this sequence is a human donor who received an intestinal transplant. CDR3 coding DNA: TGTGCCAGCACCATCCTGGACTTACAAGAGACCCAGTACTTC. Encoded protein: CASTILDLQETQYF.